This T cell receptor beta chain was sequenced for a study of blood T cell repertoires in COVID-19. On the study more broadly: Donors in the United States, Italy and Spain gave samples during acute or convalescent COVID-19. T cells, B-cell-depleted T cells, or PBMCs provided the cDNA or gDNA that served as material.

Original processing methods: Amplification from reference gene primers served as the basis for estimated nucleated cell counts. The table came from immunoSEQ multiplex PCR; TCRdb's copy has only in-frame clones and leaves some out. That table supplies the V and J calls and clone size; D and trimming were determined from the DNA. The profile shows tens of thousands of clones, 78% of them singletons. The germline V and J ends were trimmed by 4 bases and 6 bases, with 11 bases remaining between them. In germline, CDR1 is SGHDT, CDR2 YYEEEE. This CDR3 spans 14 amino acids. Patients of the Seattle cohort, enrolled during active infection, were followed longitudinally.

The sequence was obtained from a man aged 70-80 years with COVID-19, enrolled during active disease. The V call is TRBV5-6, the J call TRBJ1-6; D gene unclear. What was sequenced was peripheral blood. In DNA form, the CDR3 reads TGTGCCAGCAGCCCTTATTCGGTTAATTCACCCCTCCACTTT. Translated, it gives CASSPYSVNSPLHF.